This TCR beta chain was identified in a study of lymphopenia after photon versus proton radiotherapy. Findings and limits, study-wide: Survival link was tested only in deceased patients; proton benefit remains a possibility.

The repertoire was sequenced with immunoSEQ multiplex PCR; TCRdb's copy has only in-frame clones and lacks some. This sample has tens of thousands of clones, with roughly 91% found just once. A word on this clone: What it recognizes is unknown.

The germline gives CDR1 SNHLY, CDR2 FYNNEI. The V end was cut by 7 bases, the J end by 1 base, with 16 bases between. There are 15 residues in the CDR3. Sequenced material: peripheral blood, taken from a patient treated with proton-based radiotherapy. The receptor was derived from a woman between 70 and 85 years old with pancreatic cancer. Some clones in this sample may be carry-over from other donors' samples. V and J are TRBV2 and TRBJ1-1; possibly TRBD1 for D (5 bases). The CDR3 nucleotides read TGTGCCAGCAACATAAGAGGGGCAGGGAACACTGAAGCTTTCTTT. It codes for CASNIRGAGNTEAFF.